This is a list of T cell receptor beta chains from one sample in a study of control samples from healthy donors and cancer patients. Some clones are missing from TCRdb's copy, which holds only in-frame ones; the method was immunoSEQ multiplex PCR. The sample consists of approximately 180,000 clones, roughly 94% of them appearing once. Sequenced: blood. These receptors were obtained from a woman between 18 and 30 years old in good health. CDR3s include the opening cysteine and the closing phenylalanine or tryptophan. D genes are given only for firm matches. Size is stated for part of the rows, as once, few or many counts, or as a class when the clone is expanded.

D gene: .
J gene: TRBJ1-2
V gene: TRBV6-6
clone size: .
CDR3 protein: CASSSFPRGRDYGYTF
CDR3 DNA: TGTGCCAGCAGTTCGTTCCCCCGGGGCAGGGACTATGGCTACACCTTC

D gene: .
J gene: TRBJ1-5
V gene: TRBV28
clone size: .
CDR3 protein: CASSGEDSYNQPQHF
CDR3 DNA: TGTGCCAGCAGCGGTGAGGACAGTTACAATCAGCCCCAGCATTTT

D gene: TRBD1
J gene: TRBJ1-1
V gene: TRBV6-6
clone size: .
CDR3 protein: CASSPDRGILNTEAFF
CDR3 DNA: TGTGCCAGCAGTCCCGACAGGGGAATTTTGAACACTGAAGCTTTCTTT

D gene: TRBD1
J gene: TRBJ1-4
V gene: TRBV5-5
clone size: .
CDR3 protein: CASSRDSLNEKLFF
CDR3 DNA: TGTGCCAGCAGCCGGGACAGCCTTAATGAAAAACTGTTTTTT

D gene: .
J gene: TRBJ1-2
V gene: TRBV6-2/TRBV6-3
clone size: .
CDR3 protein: CASSYQGGQTAFGGYTF
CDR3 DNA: TGTGCCAGCAGTTACCAGGGCGGGCAGACTGCCTTTGGTGGCTACACCTTC

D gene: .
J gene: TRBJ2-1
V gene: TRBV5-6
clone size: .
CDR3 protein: CASSLQTGAFLNEQFF
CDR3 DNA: TGTGCCAGCAGCCTGCAGACAGGCGCCTTTCTCAATGAGCAGTTCTTC

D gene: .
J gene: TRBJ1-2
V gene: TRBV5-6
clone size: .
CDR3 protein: CASSLEPRGNYGYTF
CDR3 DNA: TGTGCCAGCAGCTTGGAACCCAGGGGAAACTATGGCTACACCTTC

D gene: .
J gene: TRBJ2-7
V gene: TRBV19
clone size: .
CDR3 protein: CASSIGTPAQGWTYEQYF
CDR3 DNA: TGTGCCAGTAGTATCGGAACCCCCGCGCAGGGTTGGACCTACGAGCAGTACTTC

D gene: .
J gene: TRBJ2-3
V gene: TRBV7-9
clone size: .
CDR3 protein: CASSPLSDTQYF
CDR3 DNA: TGTGCCAGCAGCCCCTTGTCAGATACGCAGTATTTT

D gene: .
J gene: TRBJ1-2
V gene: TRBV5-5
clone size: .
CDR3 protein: CASSLADSYGYTF
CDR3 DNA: TGTGCCAGCAGCTTGGCCGACAGCTATGGCTACACCTTC

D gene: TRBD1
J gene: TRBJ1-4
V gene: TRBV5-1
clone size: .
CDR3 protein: CASSMTGDRGEKLFF
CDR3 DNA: TGCGCCAGCAGCATGACCGGGGACAGGGGTGAAAAACTGTTTTTT

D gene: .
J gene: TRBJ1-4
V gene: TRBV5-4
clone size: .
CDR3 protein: CASSRGPQEREKLFF
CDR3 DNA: TGTGCCAGCAGCCGCGGTCCACAAGAGCGTGAAAAACTGTTTTTT

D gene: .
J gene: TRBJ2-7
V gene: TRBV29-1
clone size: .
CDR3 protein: CSVEESGEQYF
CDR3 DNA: TGCAGCGTTGAAGAATCGGGGGAGCAGTACTTC

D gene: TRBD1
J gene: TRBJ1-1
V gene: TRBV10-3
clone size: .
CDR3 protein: CAISEASGGFTEAFF
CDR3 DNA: TGTGCCATCAGTGAGGCGTCAGGGGGATTCACTGAAGCTTTCTTT

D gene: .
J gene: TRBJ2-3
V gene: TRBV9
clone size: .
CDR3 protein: CAGSPDRSTDTQYF
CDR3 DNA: TGTGCCGGATCACCTGACCGGAGCACAGATACGCAGTATTTT

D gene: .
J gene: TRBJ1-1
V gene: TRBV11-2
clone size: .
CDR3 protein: CASSLAVGTEAFF
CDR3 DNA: TGTGCCAGCAGCTTAGCGGTTGGGACTGAAGCTTTCTTT

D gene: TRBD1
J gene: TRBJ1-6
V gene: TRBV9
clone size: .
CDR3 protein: CASSIRQGGSPLHF
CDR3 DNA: TGTGCCAGCAGCATCAGACAGGGAGGATCACCCCTCCACTTT

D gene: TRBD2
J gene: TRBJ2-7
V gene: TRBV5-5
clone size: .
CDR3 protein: CASSLAGGGTYEQYF
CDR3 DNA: TGTGCCAGCAGCTTGGCTGGGGGGGGAACCTACGAGCAGTACTTC

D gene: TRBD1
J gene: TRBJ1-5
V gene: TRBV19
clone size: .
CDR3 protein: CASSIRGQGANQPQHF
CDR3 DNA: TGTGCCAGTAGTATTAGAGGACAGGGTGCGAATCAGCCCCAGCATTTT

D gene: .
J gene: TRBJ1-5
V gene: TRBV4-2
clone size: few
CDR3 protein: CASSLGLNQPQHF
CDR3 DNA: TGTGCCAGCAGCCTTGGCCTGAATCAGCCCCAGCATTTT

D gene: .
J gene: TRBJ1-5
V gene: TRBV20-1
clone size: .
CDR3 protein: CSASPTGSQPQHF
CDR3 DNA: TGCAGTGCTAGTCCCACAGGGTCCCAGCCCCAGCATTTT

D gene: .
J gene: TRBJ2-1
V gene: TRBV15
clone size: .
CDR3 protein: CATRLTSYNEQFF
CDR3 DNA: TGTGCCACCAGACTGACTAGCTACAATGAGCAGTTCTTC

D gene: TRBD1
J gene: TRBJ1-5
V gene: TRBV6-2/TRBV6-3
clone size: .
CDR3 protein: CASSYSPPGQGNSNQPQHF
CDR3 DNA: TGTGCCAGCAGTTACTCACCCCCGGGACAGGGAAATAGCAATCAGCCCCAGCATTTT

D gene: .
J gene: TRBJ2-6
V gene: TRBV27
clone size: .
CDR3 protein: CASSETGANVLTF
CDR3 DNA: TGTGCCAGCAGTGAGACTGGGGCCAACGTCCTGACTTTC

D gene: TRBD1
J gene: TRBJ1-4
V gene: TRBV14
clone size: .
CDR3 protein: CASSPRQGAGEKLFF
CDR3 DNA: TGTGCCAGCAGCCCGCGACAGGGGGCAGGTGAAAAACTGTTTTTT

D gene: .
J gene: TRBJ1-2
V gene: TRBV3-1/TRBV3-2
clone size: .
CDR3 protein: CASSQGTLYGYTF
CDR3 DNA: TGTGCCAGCAGCCAAGGTACCTTATATGGCTACACCTTC

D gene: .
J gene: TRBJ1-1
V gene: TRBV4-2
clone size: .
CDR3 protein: CASSQSTGVGTEAFF
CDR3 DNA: TGTGCCAGCAGCCAATCTACGGGGGTTGGGACTGAAGCTTTCTTT

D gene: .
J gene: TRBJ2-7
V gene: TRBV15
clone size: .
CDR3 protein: CATSRDSGTSYEQYF
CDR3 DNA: TGCGCCACCAGCAGAGACAGTGGCACCTCCTACGAGCAGTACTTC

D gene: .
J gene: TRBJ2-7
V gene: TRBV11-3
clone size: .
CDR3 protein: CASSLDQARDYEQYF
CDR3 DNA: TGTGCCAGCAGCTTAGATCAGGCCAGGGACTACGAGCAGTACTTC

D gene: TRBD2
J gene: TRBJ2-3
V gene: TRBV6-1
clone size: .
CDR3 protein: CASSELELVLAGRVRTDTQYF
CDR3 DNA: TGTGCCAGCAGTGAACTAGAACTAGTACTAGCGGGGCGGGTCCGCACAGATACGCAGTATTTT

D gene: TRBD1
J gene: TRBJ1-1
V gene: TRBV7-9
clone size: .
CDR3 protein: CASSLGTGDTEAFF
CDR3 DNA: TGTGCCAGCAGCCTAGGGACAGGGGACACTGAAGCTTTCTTT

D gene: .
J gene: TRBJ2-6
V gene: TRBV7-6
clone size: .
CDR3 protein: CASSLGGRASGANVLTF
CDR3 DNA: TGTGCCAGCAGCTTAGGAGGCAGGGCATCAGGGGCCAACGTCCTGACTTTC

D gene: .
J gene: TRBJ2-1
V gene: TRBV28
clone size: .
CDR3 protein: CASSLWGSPYNEQFF
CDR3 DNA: TGTGCCAGCAGTTTATGGGGCAGCCCCTACAATGAGCAGTTCTTC

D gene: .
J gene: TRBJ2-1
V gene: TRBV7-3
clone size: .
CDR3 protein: CASRLPGRGTDEQFF
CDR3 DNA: TGTGCCAGCAGATTACCGGGACGAGGTACCGATGAGCAGTTCTTC

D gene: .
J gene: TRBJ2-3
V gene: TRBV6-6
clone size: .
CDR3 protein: CASSRQSRTDTQYF
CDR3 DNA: TGTGCCAGCAGCCGTCAAAGCCGAACAGATACGCAGTATTTT

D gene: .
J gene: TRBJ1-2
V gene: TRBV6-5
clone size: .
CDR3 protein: CASSQGNYGYTF
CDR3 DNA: TGTGCCAGCAGTCAGGGGAACTATGGCTACACCTTC

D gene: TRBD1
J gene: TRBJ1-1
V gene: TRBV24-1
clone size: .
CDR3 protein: CATSATGQGPTEAFF
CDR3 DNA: TGTGCCACCAGTGCCACGGGACAGGGGCCCACTGAAGCTTTCTTT

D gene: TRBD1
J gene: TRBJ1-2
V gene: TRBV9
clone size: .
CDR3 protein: CASSGQGVEYGYTF
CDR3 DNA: TGTGCCAGCAGCGGACAGGGAGTAGAGTATGGCTACACCTTC

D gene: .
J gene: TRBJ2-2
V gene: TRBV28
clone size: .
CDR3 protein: CASSFYLQGNTGELFF
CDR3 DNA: TGTGCCAGCAGTTTTTATCTTCAGGGCAACACCGGGGAGCTGTTTTTT

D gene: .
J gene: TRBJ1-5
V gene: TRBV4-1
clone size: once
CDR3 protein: CASSHSSVKTPNQPQHF
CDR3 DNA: TGCGCCAGCAGCCATTCTTCGGTGAAGACTCCTAATCAGCCCCAGCATTTT

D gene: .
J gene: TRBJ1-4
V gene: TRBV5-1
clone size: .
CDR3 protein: CASSLGATNEKLFF
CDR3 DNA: TGCGCCAGCAGCTTAGGGGCTACTAATGAAAAACTGTTTTTT

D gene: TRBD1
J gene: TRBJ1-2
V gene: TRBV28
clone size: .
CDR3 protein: CASSLGQDINYGYTF
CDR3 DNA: TGTGCCAGCAGTTTGGGACAGGACATTAACTATGGCTACACCTTC

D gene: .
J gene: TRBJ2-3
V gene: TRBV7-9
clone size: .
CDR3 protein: CASSLGRGGDTQYF
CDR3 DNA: TGTGCCAGCAGCTTAGGGCGGGGAGGAGATACGCAGTATTTT

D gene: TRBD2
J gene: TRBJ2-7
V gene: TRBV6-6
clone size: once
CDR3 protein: CASSGGSFYEQYF
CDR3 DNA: TGTGCCAGCAGTGGCGGGAGTTTCTACGAGCAGTACTTC

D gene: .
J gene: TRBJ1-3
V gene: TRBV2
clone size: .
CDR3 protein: CASSETGNTIYF
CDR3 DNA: TGTGCCAGCAGTGAGACCGGAAACACCATATATTTT

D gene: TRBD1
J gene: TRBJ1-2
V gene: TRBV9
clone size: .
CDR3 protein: CASSVARDRARTF
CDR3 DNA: TGTGCCAGCAGCGTAGCTAGAGACAGGGCACGCACCTTC